Shown below are 19 T cell receptor beta chains from a single sample sequenced in a study of molecular identifiers for immune sequencing clone quantification. TCRdb reanalysed the PCR reads using MiXCR and keeps one entry per CDR3 protein. Counted here are 300,000 to 400,000 distinct CDR3 sequences, roughly 23% occurring once; the ten biggest clones make up approximately 0.8%. The sequenced sample was naive CD8+ T cells from blood, with Jurkat cell RNA spiked in. Subset indicated: FACS-sorted CD8+CD4-CCR7+CD45RA+ naive T cells. The receptors were sampled from a human donor in good health. Some libraries in this study had Jurkat cell RNA spiked in.

This clonotype was recorded many times. V gene TRBV28 combines with J gene TRBJ2-4, with 7 nucleotides matching TRBD1. CDR1 is MDHEN and CDR2 is SYDVKM in the germline V gene. This CDR3 has 15 amino acids. V was clipped by 5 bases and J by 0 bases; unmatched bases: 4. CDR3 DNA sequence: TGTGCCAGCAGTCCGACAGGGCTAGCCAAAAACATTCAGTACTTC. Translating gives CASSPTGLAKNIQYF.

This clonotype came up many times. This rearrangement joins TRBV24-1 to TRBJ1-5, with D tentatively TRBD1 (5 bases). The CDR3 totals 16 residues. The germline CDR1 and CDR2 sequences are KGHDR and SFDVKD. V was trimmed by 10 bases and J by 0 bases, leaving 18 bases between them. The CDR3 here is CATQDSDTYSNQPQHF. The CDR3 DNA reads as TGTGCCACACAGGACTCTGACACTTATAGCAATCAGCCCCAGCATTTT.

In regard to this clonotype: A much larger clonotype is one base distant, so this may be a read error. The V and J genes are TRBV2 and TRBJ1-5; D not resolved. Germline V gene lookup returns CDR1 SNHLY and CDR2 FYNNEI. V lost 2 bases and J lost 9, with 8 bases in between. The CDR3 extends over 12 amino acids. The CDR3 sequence is CASSEMDRPQHF. The CDR3 nucleotides read TGTGCCAGCAGTGAAATGGATCGGCCCCAGCATTTT.

This clonotype was observed at least ten times. V usage is TRBV28 and J usage is TRBJ1-6; the match to TRBD1 covers 10 bases. This CDR3 is 15 amino acids long. In germline, CDR1 is MDHEN, CDR2 SYDVKM. J lost 8 bases, V lost 2 bases, and 3 bases had no gene match. CDR3 coding DNA: TGTGCCAGCAGTTTAGGGACAGGGGCTCATTCACCCCTCCACTTT. This encodes CASSLGTGAHSPLHF.

The chain employs TRBV29-1 and TRBJ2-1; D ambiguous. Germline values: CDR1 SQVTM, CDR2 ANQGSEA. The ends were cut back, 1 base at V and 1 base at J, with 17 bases in the middle. The CDR3 has 17 amino acids. The CDR3 is CSVEGYGGEPSYNEQFF. CDR3 bases: TGCAGCGTTGAAGGATACGGCGGCGAGCCTTCCTACAATGAGCAGTTCTTC.

This clonotype was counted between two and nine times. The genes are TRBV10-3 and TRBJ2-3; 11 bases align to TRBD2. V shed 2 bases, J shed 4 bases, and the junction held 5 bases outside the gene matches. The CDR3 runs to 16 residues. Germline CDR1 is ENHRY and CDR2 is SYGVKD. CDR3 nucleotides: TGTGCCATCAGTGAGGTAGCGGGGGGGCCATCAGATACGCAGTATTTT. This codes for CAISEVAGGPSDTQYF.

This clonotype has at least ten counts. The V call is TRBV7-9, the J call TRBJ2-5; 7 nucleotides line up with TRBD1. Germline CDR1 is SEHNR and CDR2 is FQNEAQ (reference sequence). Germline trimming cut 5 bases from V and 3 bases from J; bases unmatched to any gene: 6. CDR3 length: 14 residues. CDR3 sequence (DNA): TGTGCCAGCAGCCGAGTGACAGGGAAAGAGACCCAGTACTTC. Translating gives CASSRVTGKETQYF.

On this clonotype itself: A read error is possible here, since a much larger clone lies one base away. The rearrangement uses TRBV30 and TRBJ2-5, with D tentatively TRBD1 (6 bases). This CDR3 spans 15 amino acids. Trimming removed 1 base from V and 2 bases from J, with 14 bases in between. Germline V gene sequence: CDR1 GTSNPN, CDR2 SVGIG (reference sequence). CDR3 coding DNA: TGTGCCTGGAGTGACATCGCAGGGGATCAAGAGACCCAGTACTTC. Translation: CAWSDIAGDQETQYF.

This clonotype was observed at least ten times. The V gene is TRBV7-9, the J gene TRBJ2-5; 7 nucleotides match TRBD1. This CDR3 spans 16 amino acids. Germline CDR1 and CDR2: SEHNR and FQNEAQ (reference sequence). V shed 5 bases, J shed 2 bases, and the junction held 11 bases outside the gene matches. The DNA for the CDR3 is TGTGCCAGCAGCGCCCCCGGGACAGTCCTTCAAGAGACCCAGTACTTC. This encodes CASSAPGTVLQETQYF.

In its sample, this clonotype was seen many times. The chain uses TRBV19 and TRBJ2-2; D gene uncertain. The V end lost 6 bases, the J end lost 6 bases, and 11 bases lay between the germline ends. The CDR3 has 13 residues. Germline V lookup: CDR1 LNHDA, CDR2 SQIVND (reference sequence). The CDR3 DNA is TGTGCCAGTAGGTTCCTCCCGGCCGGGGAGCTGTTTTTT. Protein: CASRFLPAGELFF.

A word on this clonotype: This may come from a read error, since a much larger clone is one base off. This chain joins TRBV7-2 and TRBJ1-5; no reliable D call. The last part of the DNA fits TRBJ2-3 better; the J call may be wrong. The germline V gene has CDR1 SGHTA and CDR2 FQGNSA. The CDR3 is 17 residues long. DNA for the CDR3: TGTGCCAGCAGCTCCCCCCTGGTGGGCTATAGCAATCAGCCCCAGTATTTT. Translated: CASSSPLVGYSNQPQYF.

In its sample, this clonotype was seen many times. The V gene is TRBV7-6, the J gene TRBJ2-5; no definite D call. The V gene's germline CDR1 is SGHVS and CDR2 FNYEAQ. The CDR3 sequence is 13 residues long. V lost 2 bases and J lost 5, with 9 bases in between. The CDR3 protein is CASSLTGGETQYF. The CDR3 coding sequence is TGTGCCAGCAGCTTAACCGGCGGTGAGACCCAGTACTTC.

The table lists this clonotype with a few counts. Being one base from a much bigger clone, this may be a read error. The chain couples TRBV29-1 to TRBJ1-5; D is perhaps TRBD1 (5 bases). Germline V gene lookup returns CDR1 SQVTM and CDR2 ANQGSEA. The CDR3 length is 13 residues. Trimming pared 6 bases from V and 2 bases from J, leaving 11 bases between. The CDR3 sequence: CSVGRDGNQPQHF. CDR3 sequence (DNA): TGCAGCGTGGGCAGGGATGGCAATCAGCCCCAGCATTTT.

This clonotype was seen many times. This chain connects TRBV19 to TRBJ2-3; weak D call: TRBD2 (5 bases). V gave up 5 bases and J gave up 0 bases, with 12 bases separating them. Germline V CDR1 and CDR2: LNHDA, SQIVND (reference sequence). The CDR3 spans 15 residues. The CDR3 DNA sequence: TGTGCCAGTAGTGTACTAGATATTAGCACAGATACGCAGTATTTT. This codes for CASSVLDISTDTQYF. The complete variable domain, with remaining parts taken from reference TRBV19 and TRBJ2-3, reads DGGITQSPKYLFRKEGQNVTLSCEQNLNHDAMYWYRQDPGQGLRLIYYSQIVNDFQKGDIAEGYSVSREKKESFPLTVTSAQKNPTAFYLCASSVLDISTDTQYFGPGTRLTVL.

Ten or more counts support this clonotype. The chain combines TRBV12-3 or TRBV12-4 with TRBJ1-4; D is unclear. This CDR3 is 14 amino acids long. Trimming shortened V by 6 bases and J by 4 bases, and 12 bases separated the two germline ends. Written as DNA, the CDR3 is TGTGCCAGCAGCCCTCCGGGGTTTAATGAAAAACTGTTTTTT. Encoded protein: CASSPPGFNEKLFF.

This clonotype occurred many times. The chain links TRBV6-1 to TRBJ2-2; D gene unclear. The CDR3 contains 15 residues. The V gene's germline CDR1 is MNHNS and CDR2 SASEGT. The V end was cut by 7 bases, the J end by 4 bases, with 16 bases between. The CDR3 DNA reads as TGTGCCAGCACCCCTCTGTCGGCTCCCACCGGGGAGCTGTTTTTT. Its translation is CASTPLSAPTGELFF.

This clonotype was recorded many times. The chain combines TRBV29-1 with TRBJ1-5; a weak D match, TRBD1 (5 bases). This CDR3 comprises 13 residues. Germline V gene data show CDR1 as SQVTM and CDR2 as ANQGSEA. Trimming removed 6 bases at V and 5 bases at J, with 14 bases between. The CDR3 nucleotides read TGCAGCGTCACCGGGGCCTTTGATCAGCCCCAGCATTTT. The encoded protein is CSVTGAFDQPQHF.

The chain carries TRBV28 and TRBJ1-5, with TRBD1 identical over 9 bases. This CDR3 is 13 amino acids long. V shed 6 bases, J shed 5 bases, and the junction held 2 bases outside the gene matches. CDR1 and CDR2 from the germline V gene are MDHEN and SYDVKM. CDR3 sequence reads: CASSHRGHQPQHF. The CDR3 DNA reads TGTGCCAGCAGCCACAGGGGGCATCAGCCCCAGCATTTT.

This clonotype occurred many times. J is TRBJ2-1 and V is TRBV28; 7 bases align to TRBD1. Germline CDR1 is MDHEN and CDR2 is SYDVKM. V was clipped by 4 bases and J by 4 bases; unmatched bases: 13. This CDR3 is 17 amino acids long. CDR3 in amino acids: CASSSRQGRTPYNEQFF. The CDR3 DNA follows: TGTGCCAGCAGTTCTCGACAGGGAAGAACGCCTTACAATGAGCAGTTCTTC.